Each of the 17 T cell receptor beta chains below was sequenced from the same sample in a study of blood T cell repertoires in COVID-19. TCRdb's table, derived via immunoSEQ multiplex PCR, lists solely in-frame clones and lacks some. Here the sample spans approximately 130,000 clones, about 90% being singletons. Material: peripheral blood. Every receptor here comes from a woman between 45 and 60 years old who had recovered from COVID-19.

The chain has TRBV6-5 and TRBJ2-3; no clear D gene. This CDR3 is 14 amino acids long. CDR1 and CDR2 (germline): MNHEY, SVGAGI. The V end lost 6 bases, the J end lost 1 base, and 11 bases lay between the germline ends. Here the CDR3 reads CASSRIIGTDTQYF. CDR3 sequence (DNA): TGTGCCAGCAGCAGGATTATTGGCACAGATACGCAGTATTTT.

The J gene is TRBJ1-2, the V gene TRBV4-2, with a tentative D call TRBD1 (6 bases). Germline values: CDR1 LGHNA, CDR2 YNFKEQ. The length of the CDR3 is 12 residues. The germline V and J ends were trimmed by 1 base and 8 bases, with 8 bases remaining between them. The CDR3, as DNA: TGTGCCAGCAGCCAAGTAACAGGGGGCTACACCTTC. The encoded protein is CASSQVTGGYTF.

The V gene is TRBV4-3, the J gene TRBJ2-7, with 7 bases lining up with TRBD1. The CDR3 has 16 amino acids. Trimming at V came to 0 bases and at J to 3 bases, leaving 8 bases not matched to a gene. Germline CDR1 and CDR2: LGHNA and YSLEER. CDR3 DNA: TGCGCCAGCAGCCAAGACCGACAGGGAAGCCTCTACGAGCAGTACTTC. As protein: CASSQDRQGSLYEQYF.

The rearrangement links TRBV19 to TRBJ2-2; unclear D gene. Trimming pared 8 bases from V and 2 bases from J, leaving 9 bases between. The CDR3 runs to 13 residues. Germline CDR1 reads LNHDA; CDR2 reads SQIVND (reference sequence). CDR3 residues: CASWRVNTGELFF. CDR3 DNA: TGTGCCAGTTGGAGAGTAAACACCGGGGAGCTGTTTTTT.

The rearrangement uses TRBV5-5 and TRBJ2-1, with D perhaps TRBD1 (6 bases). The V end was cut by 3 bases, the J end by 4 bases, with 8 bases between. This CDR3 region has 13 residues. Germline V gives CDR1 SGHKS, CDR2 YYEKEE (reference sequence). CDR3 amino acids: CASSSGTYNEQFF. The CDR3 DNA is TGTGCCAGCAGCTCCGGGACATACAATGAGCAGTTCTTC.

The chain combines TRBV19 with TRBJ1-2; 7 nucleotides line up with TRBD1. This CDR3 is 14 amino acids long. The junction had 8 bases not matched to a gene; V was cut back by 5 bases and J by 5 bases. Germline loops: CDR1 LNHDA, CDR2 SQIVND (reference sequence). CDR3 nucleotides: TGTGCCAGTAGTCCGGGACAGACTTATTATGGCTACACCTTC. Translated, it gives CASSPGQTYYGYTF. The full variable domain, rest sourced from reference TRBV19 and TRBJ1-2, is DGGITQSPKYLFRKEGQNVTLSCEQNLNHDAMYWYRQDPGQGLRLIYYSQIVNDFQKGDIAEGYSVSREKKESFPLTVTSAQKNPTAFYLCASSPGQTYYGYTFGSGTRLTVV.

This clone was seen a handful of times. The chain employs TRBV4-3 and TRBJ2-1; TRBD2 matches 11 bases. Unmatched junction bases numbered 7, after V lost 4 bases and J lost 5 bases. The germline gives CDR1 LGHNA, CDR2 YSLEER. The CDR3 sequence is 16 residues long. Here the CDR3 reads CASSPQTSGVNNEQFF. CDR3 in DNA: TGCGCCAGCAGCCCCCAGACTAGCGGGGTTAACAATGAGCAGTTCTTC.

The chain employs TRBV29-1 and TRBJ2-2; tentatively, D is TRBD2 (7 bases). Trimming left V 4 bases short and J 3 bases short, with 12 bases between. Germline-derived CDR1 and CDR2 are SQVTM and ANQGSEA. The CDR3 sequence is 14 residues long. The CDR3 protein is CSVGGGAYTGELFF. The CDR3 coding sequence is TGCAGCGTTGGCGGGGGCGCTTACACCGGGGAGCTGTTTTTT.

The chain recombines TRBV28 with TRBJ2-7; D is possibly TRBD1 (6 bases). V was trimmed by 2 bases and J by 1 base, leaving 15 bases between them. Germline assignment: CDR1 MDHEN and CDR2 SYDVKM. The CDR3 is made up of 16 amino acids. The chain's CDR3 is CASSLIGRGISYEQYF. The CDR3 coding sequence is TGTGCCAGCAGTTTAATAGGCAGGGGAATTTCCTACGAGCAGTACTTC.

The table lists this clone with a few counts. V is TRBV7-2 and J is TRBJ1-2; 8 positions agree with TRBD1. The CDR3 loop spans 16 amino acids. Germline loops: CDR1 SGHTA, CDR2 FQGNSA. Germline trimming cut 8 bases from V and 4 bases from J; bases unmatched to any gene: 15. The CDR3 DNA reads TGTGCCAGCCTAAGAAACCCAGGGGGCGCGGGCTATGGCTACACCTTC. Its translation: CASLRNPGGAGYGYTF. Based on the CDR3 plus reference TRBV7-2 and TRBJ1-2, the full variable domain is GAGVSQSPSNKVTEKGKDVELRCDPISGHTALYWYRQSLGQGLEFLIYFQGNSAPDKSGLPSDRFSAERTGGSVSTLTIQRTQQEDSAVYLCASLRNPGGAGYGYTFGSGTRLTVV.

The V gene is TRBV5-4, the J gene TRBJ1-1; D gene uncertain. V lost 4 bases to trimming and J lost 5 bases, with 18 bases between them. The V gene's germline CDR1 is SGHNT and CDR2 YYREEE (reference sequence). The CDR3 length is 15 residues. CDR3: CASSRGGFLGTEAFF. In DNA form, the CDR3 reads TGTGCCAGCAGCCGCGGAGGGTTTCTGGGGACTGAAGCTTTCTTT.

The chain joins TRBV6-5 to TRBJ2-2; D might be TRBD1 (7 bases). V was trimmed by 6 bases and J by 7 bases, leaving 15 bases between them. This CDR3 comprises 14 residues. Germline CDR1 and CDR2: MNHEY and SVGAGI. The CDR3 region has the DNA TGTGCCAGCAGCCGAACAGGGGAGGTCGGGGAGCTGTTTTTT. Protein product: CASSRTGEVGELFF.

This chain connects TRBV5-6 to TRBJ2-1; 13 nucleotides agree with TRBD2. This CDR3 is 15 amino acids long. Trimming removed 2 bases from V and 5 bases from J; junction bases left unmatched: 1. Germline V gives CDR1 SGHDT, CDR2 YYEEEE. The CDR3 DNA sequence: TGTGCCAGCAGCTTCGGACTAGCGGGGGACAATGAGCAGTTCTTC. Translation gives CASSFGLAGDNEQFF.

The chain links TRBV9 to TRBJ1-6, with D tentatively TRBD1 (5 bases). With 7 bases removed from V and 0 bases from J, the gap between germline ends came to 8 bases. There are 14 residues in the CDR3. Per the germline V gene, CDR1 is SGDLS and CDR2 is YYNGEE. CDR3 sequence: CASGTSSYNSPLHF. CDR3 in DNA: TGTGCCAGCGGGACTAGCTCCTATAATTCACCCCTCCACTTT.

In nucleotides, the CDR3 is TGCAGTGCTAGTAGAGGTCTCTCTAACTATGGCTACACCTTC. Amino acid sequence: CSASRGLSNYGYTF. The V and J genes are TRBV20-1 and TRBJ1-2, with unresolved D. This CDR3 has 14 amino acids. Germline V CDR1 and CDR2: DFQATT, SNEGSKA (reference sequence). V lost 3 bases to trimming and J lost 0 bases, with 11 bases between them.

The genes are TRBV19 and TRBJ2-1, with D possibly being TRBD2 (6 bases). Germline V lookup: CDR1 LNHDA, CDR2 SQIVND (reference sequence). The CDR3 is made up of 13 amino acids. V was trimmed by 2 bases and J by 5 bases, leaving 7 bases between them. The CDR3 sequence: CASSIWGDNEQFF. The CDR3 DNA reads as TGTGCCAGTAGTATATGGGGGGACAATGAGCAGTTCTTC.

CDR3 loop: CASSQSGTGGNEKLFF. CDR3 nucleotides: TGTGCCAGCAGCCAATCGGGGACAGGGGGCAATGAAAAACTGTTTTTT. The J gene is TRBJ1-4, the V gene TRBV16, with TRBD1 matching over 12 bases. Germline trimming cut 0 bases from V and 5 bases from J; bases unmatched to any gene: 1. There are 16 residues in the CDR3. Germline CDR1 reads KGHSY; CDR2 reads FQNENV.